The clone carrying this T cell receptor beta chain has a single count. Clones were sequenced by immunoSEQ multiplex PCR, and TCRdb holds only the in-frame ones, with some missing. The sample includes under 75,000 clones, around 84% of them seen just once. The data belong to a study of blood T cell repertoires in COVID-19. Study-wide background: Sites across the United States, Italy and Spain contributed samples from acute and convalescent COVID-19. T cells, B-cell-depleted T cells, or PBMCs supplied cDNA or gDNA.

V lost 7 bases to trimming and J lost 5 bases, with 12 bases between them. The CDR3 loop spans 14 amino acids. Germline CDR1 is MNHEY and CDR2 is SVGAGI. This sequence originates from a man aged 55 to 70 with acute or convalescent COVID-19. The V and J genes are TRBV6-5 and TRBJ1-6, with a possible D match to TRBD1 (6 bases). Sequencing used peripheral blood. The CDR3 DNA sequence: TGTGCCAGCAACCCGGACAGTCATAATTCACCCCTCCACTTT. Translated, it gives CASNPDSHNSPLHF.